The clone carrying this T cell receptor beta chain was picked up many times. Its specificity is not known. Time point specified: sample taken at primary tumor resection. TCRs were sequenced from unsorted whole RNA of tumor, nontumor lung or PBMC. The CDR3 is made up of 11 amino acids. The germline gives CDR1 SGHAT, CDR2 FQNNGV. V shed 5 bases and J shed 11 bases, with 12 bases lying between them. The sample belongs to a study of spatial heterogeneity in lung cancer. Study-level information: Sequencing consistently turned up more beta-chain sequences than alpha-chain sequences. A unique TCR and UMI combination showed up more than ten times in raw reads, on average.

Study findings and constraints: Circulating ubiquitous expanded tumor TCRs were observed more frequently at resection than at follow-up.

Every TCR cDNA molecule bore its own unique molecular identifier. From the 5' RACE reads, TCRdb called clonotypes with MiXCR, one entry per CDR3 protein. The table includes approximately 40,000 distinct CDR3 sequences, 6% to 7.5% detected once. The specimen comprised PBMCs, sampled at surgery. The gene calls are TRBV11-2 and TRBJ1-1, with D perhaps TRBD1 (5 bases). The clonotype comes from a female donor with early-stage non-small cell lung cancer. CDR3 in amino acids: CASSGGVRAFF. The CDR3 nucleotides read TGTGCCAGCAGCGGAGGGGTCCGGGCTTTCTTT. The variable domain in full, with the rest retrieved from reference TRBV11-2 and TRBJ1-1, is EAGVAQSPRYKIIEKRQSVAFWCNPISGHATLYWYQQILGQGPKLLIQFQNNGVVDDSQLPKDRFSAERLKGVDSTLKIQPAKLEDSAVYLCASSGGVRAFFGQGTRLTVV.